This T cell receptor (beta chain) was sequenced during a study of T cell changes during pregnancy in multiple sclerosis. Data came from immunoSEQ multiplex PCR; TCRdb stores just in-frame clones and leaves some out. Of about 59,000 clones listed, 85% to 95% were seen once; the top ten hold 0.36%. This sequence originates from a female donor with multiple sclerosis, enrolled in a pregnancy study. The sequencing here drew on CD4+ T cells from peripheral blood mononuclear cells, taken before pregnancy.

CDR3 in DNA: TGCGCCAGCAGCCAAGAGGGCCTACAGAGCTCCTACAATGAGCAGTTCTTC. Translation gives CASSQEGLQSSYNEQFF. The V gene is TRBV4-3, the J gene TRBJ2-1; no firm D call. This CDR3 is built from 17 residues. Looked up from germline, CDR1 is LGHNA and CDR2 is YSLEER. Deletions cut 0 bases from V and 0 bases from J, with 12 bases between.